This T cell receptor beta chain was recorded in a study of regulatory T cells in long-lasting Graves disease. Findings and caveats of the study: Newly diagnosed Graves' patients exceeded persistent ones in TCR diversity.

J gave up 4 bases and V 5 bases, and 9 bases lay outside the gene matches. Germline values: CDR1 LNHDA, CDR2 SQIVND (reference sequence). This CDR3 contains 15 residues. Time point in this sample: newly diagnosed GD, antithyroid drugs for less than 3 months. From RNA extracted from PBMCs, the TCR library was made. Construction of the TCR beta libraries employed iRepertoire HTBI primers in conjunction with Arm-PCR of CDR3 regions. In the source study's methods: Gene usage covered some 60 TRBV and about 15 TRBJ segments. TCRdb re-called the multiplex PCR reads with MiXCR, one entry per CDR3 protein. None of the V and J calls come from the authors' own analysis; TCRdb made them. The data show about 540,000 distinct CDR3 sequences, with roughly 14% seen just once and approximately 9.3% held by the top ten. Remarks on this clonotype: Its antigen remains unidentified.

This sample also appeared in a second study, on T cells in Graves' hyperthyroidism and ophthalmopathy. As reported in that work: Most thyroid clonotypes that were expanded above 0.001 also turned up in blood.

The chain employs TRBV19 and TRBJ2-7; TRBD2 matches at 9 bases. The sample in question was peripheral blood mononuclear cells (PBMCs), obtained at new diagnosis, from a patient treated with antithyroid drugs. The TCR comes from a man aged 30-40 years with Graves disease. This CDR3 reads CASSLAGGPVYEQYF. The DNA for the CDR3 is TGTGCCAGTAGTCTGGCGGGAGGGCCAGTTTACGAGCAGTACTTC.